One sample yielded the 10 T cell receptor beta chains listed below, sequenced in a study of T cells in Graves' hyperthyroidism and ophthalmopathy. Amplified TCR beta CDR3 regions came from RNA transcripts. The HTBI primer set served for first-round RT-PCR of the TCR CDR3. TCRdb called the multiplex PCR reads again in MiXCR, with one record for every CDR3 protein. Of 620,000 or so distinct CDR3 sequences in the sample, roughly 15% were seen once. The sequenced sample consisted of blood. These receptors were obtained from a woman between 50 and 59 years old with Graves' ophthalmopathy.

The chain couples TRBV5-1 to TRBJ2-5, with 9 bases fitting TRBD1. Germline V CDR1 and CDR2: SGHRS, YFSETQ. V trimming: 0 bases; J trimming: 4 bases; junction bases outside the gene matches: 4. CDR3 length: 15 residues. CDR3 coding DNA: TGCGCCAGCAGCTTGGAAGGGACAGGGAGAGAGACCCAGTACTTC. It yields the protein CASSLEGTGRETQYF.

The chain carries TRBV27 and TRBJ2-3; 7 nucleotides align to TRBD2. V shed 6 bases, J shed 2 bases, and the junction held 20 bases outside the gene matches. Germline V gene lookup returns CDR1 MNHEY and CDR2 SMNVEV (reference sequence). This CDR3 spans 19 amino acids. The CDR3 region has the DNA TGTGCCAGCAGCCTCACGCTGGCGGGAGTGGTGAAGGCCACAGATACGCAGTATTTT. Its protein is CASSLTLAGVVKATDTQYF.

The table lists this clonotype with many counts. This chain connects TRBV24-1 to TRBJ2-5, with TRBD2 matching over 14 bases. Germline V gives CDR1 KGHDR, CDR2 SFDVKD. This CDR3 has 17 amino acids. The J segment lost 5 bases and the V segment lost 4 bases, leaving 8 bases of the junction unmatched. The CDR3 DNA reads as TGTGCCACCAGTGACTTCGGACTAGCGGGAGGTCCCGAGACCCAGTACTTC. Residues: CATSDFGLAGGPETQYF.

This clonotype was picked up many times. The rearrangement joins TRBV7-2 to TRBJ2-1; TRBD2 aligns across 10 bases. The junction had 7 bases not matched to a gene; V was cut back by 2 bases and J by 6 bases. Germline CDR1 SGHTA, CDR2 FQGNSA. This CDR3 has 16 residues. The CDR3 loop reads CASSLLAGDLSNEQFF. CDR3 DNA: TGTGCCAGCAGCTTACTAGCGGGAGACTTGAGCAATGAGCAGTTCTTC.

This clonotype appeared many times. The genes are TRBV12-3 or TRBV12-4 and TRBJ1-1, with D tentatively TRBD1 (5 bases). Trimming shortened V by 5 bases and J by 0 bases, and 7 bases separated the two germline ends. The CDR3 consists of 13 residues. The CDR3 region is CASSNRMNTEAFF. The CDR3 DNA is TGTGCCAGCAGTAACAGGATGAACACTGAAGCTTTCTTT.

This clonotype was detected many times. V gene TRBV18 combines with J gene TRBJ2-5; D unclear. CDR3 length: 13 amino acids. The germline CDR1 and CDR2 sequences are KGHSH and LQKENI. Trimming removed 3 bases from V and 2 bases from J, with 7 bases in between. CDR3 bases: TGTGCCAGCTCACCTCATGCACAAGAGACCCAGTACTTC. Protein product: CASSPHAQETQYF. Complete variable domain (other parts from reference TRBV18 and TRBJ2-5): NAGVMQNPRHLVRRRGQEARLRCSPMKGHSHVYWYRQLPEEGLKFMVYLQKENIIDESGMPKERFSAEFPKEGPSILRIQQVVRGDSAAYFCASSPHAQETQYFGPGTRLLVL.

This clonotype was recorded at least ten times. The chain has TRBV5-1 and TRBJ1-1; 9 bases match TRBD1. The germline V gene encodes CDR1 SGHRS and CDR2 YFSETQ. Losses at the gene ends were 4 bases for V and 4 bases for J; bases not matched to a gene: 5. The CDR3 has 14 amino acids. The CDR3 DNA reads TGCGCCAGCAGCATGGGACAGGGAAGCACTGAAGCTTTCTTT. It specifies CASSMGQGSTEAFF.

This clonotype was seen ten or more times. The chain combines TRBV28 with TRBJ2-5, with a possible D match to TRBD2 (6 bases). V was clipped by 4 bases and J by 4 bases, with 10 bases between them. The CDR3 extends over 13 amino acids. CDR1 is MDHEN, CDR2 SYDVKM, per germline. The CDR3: CASSSSGRETQYF. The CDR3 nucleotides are TGTGCCAGCAGTTCCTCCGGGAGAGAGACCCAGTACTTC.

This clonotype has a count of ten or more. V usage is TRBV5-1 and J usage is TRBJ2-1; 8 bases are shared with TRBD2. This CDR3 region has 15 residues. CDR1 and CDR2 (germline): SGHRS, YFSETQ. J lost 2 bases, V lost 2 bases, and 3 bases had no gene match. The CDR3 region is CASSLAGVPYNEQFF. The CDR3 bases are TGCGCCAGCAGCTTAGCGGGAGTACCCTACAATGAGCAGTTCTTC.

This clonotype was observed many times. CDR3 DNA: TGTGCCAGCAGTGCTAGCGGGGGCCTCTACAATGAGCAGTTCTTC. As protein: CASSASGGLYNEQFF. The V and J genes are TRBV28 and TRBJ2-1, with 10 bases lining up with TRBD2. After removal of 5 bases from V and 3 bases from J, the junction contained 4 bases not matched to a gene. The CDR3 runs 15 residues. The V gene's germline CDR1 is MDHEN and CDR2 SYDVKM.